Below, 25 T cell receptor beta chains from the same sample are listed, as sequenced in a study. TCRdb itself ran the 5' RACE reads through MiXCR, one entry per CDR3 protein. Of under 7,000 distinct CDR3 sequences in the sample, 34% are singletons; the top ten hold over 5%. The source material was naive CD4+ T cells sorted from a lymph node. The subset was: naive CD4+ T cells, CD4+CD45RA+CD25-. These receptors all stem from a female donor with breast cancer.

There are a few counts of this clonotype. This chain joins TRBV29-1 and TRBJ2-1; D may be TRBD1 (5 bases). CDR1 and CDR2 (germline): SQVTM, ANQGSEA. Trimming pared 6 bases from V and 4 bases from J, leaving 13 bases between. The CDR3 consists of 13 residues. This chain's CDR3 is CSVTGRLYNEQFF. CDR3 sequence (DNA): TGCAGCGTAACAGGCCGTCTATACAATGAGCAGTTCTTC.

The chain employs TRBV4-2 and TRBJ2-1, with D hard to call. This CDR3 has 17 amino acids. Germline V CDR1 and CDR2: LGHNA, YNFKEQ. Trimming pared 0 bases from V and 3 bases from J, leaving 15 bases between. The CDR3 DNA follows: TGTGCCAGCAGCCAAGATCCACCGTCCCTCAACTACAATGAGCAGTTCTTC. Translated: CASSQDPPSLNYNEQFF.

This chain connects TRBV4-1 to TRBJ1-5; D is possibly TRBD1 (5 bases). Germline V gene sequence: CDR1 MGHRA, CDR2 YSYEKL. V was pared by 0 bases and J by 8 bases, with 8 bases between. The CDR3 has 13 residues. The CDR3 loop is CASSQEGVEPQHF. CDR3 sequence (DNA): TGCGCCAGCAGCCAAGAGGGGGTGGAGCCCCAGCATTTT.

The chain is built from TRBV20-1 and TRBJ2-1; maybe TRBD2 (7 bases). Germline V gene lookup returns CDR1 DFQATT and CDR2 SNEGSKA (reference sequence). The CDR3 length is 16 residues. V was pared by 3 bases and J by 0 bases, with 15 bases between. Here the CDR3 DNA reads TGCAGTGCTAGTCTGGGGGGGGCCCCCTCCTACAATGAGCAGTTCTTC. Amino acid sequence: CSASLGGAPSYNEQFF.

The chain employs TRBV11-2 and TRBJ1-2; D is possibly TRBD1 (6 bases). The germline V and J ends were trimmed by 5 bases and 5 bases, with 12 bases remaining between them. The germline V gene has CDR1 SGHAT and CDR2 FQNNGV. This CDR3 is built from 13 residues. CDR3 region: CASSTPTGYGYTF. The CDR3, as DNA: TGTGCCAGCAGCACACCCACAGGGTATGGCTACACCTTC.

The rearrangement joins TRBV4-1 to TRBJ2-4, with unresolved D. With 4 bases removed from V and 1 base from J, the gap between germline ends came to 11 bases. CDR3 size: 15 residues. Germline-derived CDR1 and CDR2 are MGHRA and YSYEKL. The CDR3 DNA reads TGCGCCAGCAGCCTAGTAATCGAGGCCAAAAACATTCAGTACTTC. This codes for CASSLVIEAKNIQYF.

This clonotype turned up a few times. The chain couples TRBV11-2 to TRBJ1-2; unclear D gene. Per germline, CDR1 SGHAT and CDR2 FQNNGV. The CDR3 is 12 residues long. V lost 0 bases and J 4 bases, leaving 3 bases between the germline ends. CDR3 DNA: TGTGCCAGCAGCTTAGACTCCTATGGCTACACCTTC. This sequence encodes CASSLDSYGYTF.

In its sample, this clonotype is medium-sized. This chain joins TRBV7-2 and TRBJ1-2; D not certain. V lost 1 base to trimming and J lost 4 bases, with 13 bases between them. CDR1 and CDR2 from the germline V gene are SGHTA and FQGNSA. The CDR3 length is 15 residues. The CDR3: CASSLGAGFLYGYTF. DNA of the CDR3: TGTGCCAGCAGCTTAGGAGCCGGATTCCTCTATGGCTACACCTTC.

V and J are TRBV4-2 and TRBJ2-1, with TRBD2 matching over 13 bases. The germline gives CDR1 LGHNA, CDR2 YNFKEQ. V lost 5 bases, J lost 8 bases, and 9 bases stayed unmatched. The CDR3 is 16 amino acids. The CDR3 bases are TGTGCCAGCAGCTACGGGACTAGCGGGAAACCCCATGAGCAGTTCTTC. Amino acid sequence: CASSYGTSGKPHEQFF.

This clonotype qualifies as medium-sized. The V gene is TRBV7-3, the J gene TRBJ2-3; D is perhaps TRBD1 (5 bases). Germline assignment: CDR1 SGHTA and CDR2 FQGTGA. V lost 4 bases to trimming and J lost 5 bases, with 10 bases between them. The CDR3 length is 13 residues. The CDR3 DNA follows: TGTGCCAGCAGCTCCCGACAGAAAGATACGCAGTATTTT. Protein sequence: CASSSRQKDTQYF. Variable domain in full (rest from reference TRBV7-3 and TRBJ2-3): GAGVSQTPSNKVTEKGKYVELRCDPISGHTALYWYRQSLGQGPEFLIYFQGTGAADDSGLPNDRFFAVRPEGSVSTLKIQRTERGDSAVYLCASSSRQKDTQYFGPGTRLTVL.

This clonotype qualifies as medium-sized. The chain links TRBV7-9 to TRBJ2-5, with TRBD2 matching 13 bases. V shed 6 bases, J shed 0 bases, and the junction held 7 bases outside the gene matches. The CDR3 covers 17 residues. Germline CDR1 is SEHNR and CDR2 is FQNEAQ (reference sequence). Written as DNA, the CDR3 is TGTGCCAGCAGTTTGACTAGCGGGAGGCGCGACCAAGAGACCCAGTACTTC. This codes for CASSLTSGRRDQETQYF.

Only a few counts were recorded for this clonotype. DNA for the CDR3: TGTGCCAGCTCACCCGGACTAGGGACAGATACGCAGTATTTT. Translated, it gives CASSPGLGTDTQYF. The chain carries TRBV18 and TRBJ2-3; 7 bases line up with TRBD2. Germline V lookup: CDR1 KGHSH, CDR2 LQKENI. Trimming cost V 3 bases and J 3 bases; bases outside gene matches: 3. CDR3 length equals 14 residues.

Relative to its sample, this clonotype is medium-sized. The CDR3 region is CASSLGQGDIQYF. DNA of the CDR3: TGTGCCAGCAGCTTAGGACAGGGAGACATTCAGTACTTC. The rearrangement uses TRBV7-2 and TRBJ2-4; the match to TRBD1 covers 7 bases. After removal of 1 base from V and 8 bases from J, the junction contained 2 bases not matched to a gene. The CDR3 runs to 13 residues. Germline V lookup: CDR1 SGHTA, CDR2 FQGNSA.

Only a few counts were recorded for this clonotype. CDR3 nucleotide sequence: TGTGCCAGCATGCGACGAGGGAGCTCCTACGAGCAGTACTTC. It specifies CASMRRGSSYEQYF. This chain connects TRBV7-8 to TRBJ2-7, with TRBD2 as a possible D gene (5 bases). Germline-derived CDR1 and CDR2 are SGHVS and FQNEAQ. CDR3 length equals 14 residues. Trimming removed 7 bases from V and 0 bases from J, with 13 bases in between. The full variable domain, rest sourced from reference TRBV7-8 and TRBJ2-7, is GAGVSQSPRYKVAKRGQDVALRCDPISGHVSLFWYQQALGQGPEFLTYFQNEAQLDKSGLPSDRFFAERPEGSVSTLKIQRTQQEDSAVYLCASMRRGSSYEQYFGPGTRLTVT.

This rearrangement joins TRBV7-3 to TRBJ2-2, with D perhaps TRBD2 (6 bases). Germline V gene lookup returns CDR1 SGHTA and CDR2 FQGTGA. The CDR3 sequence is 16 residues long. The V end lost 1 base, the J end lost 2 bases, and 11 bases lay between the germline ends. The CDR3 reads CASSLNAGLNTGELFF. The DNA of the CDR3 is TGTGCCAGCAGCTTAAACGCGGGATTAAACACCGGGGAGCTGTTTTTT.

In this sample, this clonotype is medium-sized. The chain employs TRBV5-1 and TRBJ2-3; 7 positions match TRBD1. The CDR3 runs to 14 residues. The germline CDR1 and CDR2 sequences are SGHRS and YFSETQ. Unmatched junction bases numbered 4, after V lost 6 bases and J lost 0 bases. CDR3 in amino acids: CASTLGQSTDTQYF. DNA for the CDR3: TGCGCCAGCACCCTGGGACAGAGCACAGATACGCAGTATTTT.

The chain carries TRBV7-2 and TRBJ1-3; D is ambiguous. Germline V gene sequence: CDR1 SGHTA, CDR2 FQGNSA. Deletions cut 4 bases from V and 2 bases from J, with 15 bases between. CDR3 length: 16 amino acids. The CDR3 DNA reads as TGTGCCAGCAGCTACGGACCGCCGGGCCCTGGAAACACCATATATTTT. Translating it yields CASSYGPPGPGNTIYF. Full variable domain (outside the CDR3, taken from reference TRBV7-2 and TRBJ1-3): GAGVSQSPSNKVTEKGKDVELRCDPISGHTALYWYRQSLGQGLEFLIYFQGNSAPDKSGLPSDRFSAERTGGSVSTLTIQRTQQEDSAVYLCASSYGPPGPGNTIYFGEGSWLTVV.

The J gene is TRBJ2-3, the V gene TRBV20-1, with 7 bases that match TRBD2. Germline assignment: CDR1 DFQATT and CDR2 SNEGSKA (reference sequence). Trimming at V came to 0 bases and at J to 2 bases, leaving 23 bases not matched to a gene. The CDR3 runs 21 residues. CDR3 residues: CSARDRRVLREDPAYTDTQYF. The CDR3 region has the DNA TGCAGTGCTAGAGATCGGCGGGTATTACGGGAGGATCCGGCCTACACAGATACGCAGTATTTT.

This CDR3 reads CSASTGTTKETQYF. The CDR3 region has the DNA TGCAGTGCTAGTACCGGGACCACAAAAGAGACCCAGTACTTC. The V and J genes are TRBV20-1 and TRBJ2-5; D might be TRBD1 or TRBD2, each matching 5 bases. Germline V gene sequence: CDR1 DFQATT, CDR2 SNEGSKA (reference sequence). The length of the CDR3 is 14 residues. V was clipped by 3 bases and J by 3 bases, with 14 bases between them.

This clonotype occurred a few times. The J gene is TRBJ1-5, the V gene TRBV4-1; no clear D. The CDR3 spans 15 residues. Germline V gene sequence: CDR1 MGHRA, CDR2 YSYEKL. V shed 0 bases and J shed 4 bases, with 10 bases lying between them. CDR3 sequence reads: CASSQDDFQNQPQHF. The CDR3 bases are TGCGCCAGCAGCCAAGATGACTTCCAAAATCAGCCCCAGCATTTT.

V usage is TRBV6-2 or TRBV6-3 and J usage is TRBJ2-4; 8 bases map to TRBD1. Germline V CDR1 and CDR2: MNHEY, SVGEGT. Trimming took 6 bases from V and 1 from J; bases not matched to a gene: 8. The CDR3 has 16 amino acids. In DNA form, the CDR3 reads TGTGCCAGCAGGGACTTGACAGGGGTTGCCAAAAACATTCAGTACTTC. It yields the protein CASRDLTGVAKNIQYF.

This clonotype counts as medium-sized. V is TRBV10-3 and J is TRBJ1-5, with D uncertain. The germline V gene encodes CDR1 ENHRY and CDR2 SYGVKD. The ends were cut back, 7 bases at V and 3 bases at J, with 10 bases in the middle. CDR3 length: 13 amino acids. The CDR3 bases are TGTGCCATCAATACGGCCCCCAATCAGCCCCAGCATTTT. The encoded protein is CAINTAPNQPQHF.

This clonotype was counted between two and nine times. The chain joins TRBV12-3 or TRBV12-4 to TRBJ2-5; 12 bases fit TRBD2. The CDR3 extends over 15 amino acids. J gave up 8 bases and V 1 base, and 5 bases lay outside the gene matches. The CDR3 DNA sequence: TGTGCCAGCAGTTTAGGCCTAGCGGGGGGGCGAACCCAGTACTTC. Translation gives CASSLGLAGGRTQYF.

The chain couples TRBV6-1 to TRBJ2-7; 11 positions agree with TRBD2. CDR1 and CDR2 from the germline V gene are MNHNS and SASEGT. The CDR3 is 15 amino acids. After removal of 5 bases from V and 4 bases from J, the junction contained 7 bases not matched to a gene. The DNA for the CDR3 is TGTGCCAGCAGTCCAGTAGCGGGGGGGGTTTACGAGCAGTACTTC. Its translation is CASSPVAGGVYEQYF.

This clonotype occurred a few times. The CDR3 spells CASRDRVLNSTEAFF. As DNA, the CDR3 is TGTGCCAGCAGGGATCGGGTTCTAAATTCAACTGAAGCTTTCTTT. The gene calls are TRBV7-9 and TRBJ1-1; D unresolved. From germline, CDR1 is SEHNR and CDR2 FQNEAQ (reference sequence). The CDR3 covers 15 residues. The germline V and J ends were trimmed by 6 bases and 5 bases, with 19 bases remaining between them.